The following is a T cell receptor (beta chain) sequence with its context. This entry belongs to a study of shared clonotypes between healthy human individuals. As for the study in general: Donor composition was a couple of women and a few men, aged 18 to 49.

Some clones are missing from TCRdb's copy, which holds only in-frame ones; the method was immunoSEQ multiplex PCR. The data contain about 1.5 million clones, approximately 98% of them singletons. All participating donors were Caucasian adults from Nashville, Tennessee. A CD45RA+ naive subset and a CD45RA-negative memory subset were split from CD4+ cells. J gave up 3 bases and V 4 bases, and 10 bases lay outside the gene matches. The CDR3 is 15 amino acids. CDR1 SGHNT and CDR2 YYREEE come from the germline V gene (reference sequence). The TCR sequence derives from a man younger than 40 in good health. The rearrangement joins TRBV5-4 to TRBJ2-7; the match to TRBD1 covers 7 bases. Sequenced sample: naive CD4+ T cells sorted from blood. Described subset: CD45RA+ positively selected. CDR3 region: CASSIWTGIYYEQYF. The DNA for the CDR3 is TGTGCCAGCAGCATTTGGACAGGTATCTACTACGAGCAGTACTTC. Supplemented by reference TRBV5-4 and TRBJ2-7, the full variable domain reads ETGVTQSPTHLIKTRGQQVTLRCSSQSGHNTVSWYQQALGQGPQFIFQYYREEENGRGNFPPRFSGLQFPNYSSELNVNALELDDSALYLCASSIWTGIYYEQYFGPGTRLTVT.